Listed here are 9 T cell receptor beta chains from one sample, sequenced in a study of cytomegalovirus exposure and HLA in healthy donors. PCR was performed using 60 Vbeta and 13 Jbeta primers. The table came from immunoSEQ multiplex PCR; TCRdb's copy has only in-frame clones and leaves some out. The profile shows some 160,000 clones, 72% of them singletons. Sequenced material: PBMCs. Source of these receptors: a man aged 40-49 years in good health and CMV-seronegative.

This sequence joins TRBV19 and TRBJ2-5, with 7 nucleotides matching TRBD2. The CDR3 runs 14 residues. From germline, CDR1 is LNHDA and CDR2 SQIVND (reference sequence). Trimming at V came to 6 bases and at J to 2 bases, leaving 6 bases not matched to a gene. CDR3 residues: CASRAAGSQETQYF. The CDR3 region has the DNA TGTGCCAGTAGGGCAGCGGGATCTCAAGAGACCCAGTACTTC.

The rearrangement joins TRBV6-6 to TRBJ2-7; the match to TRBD1 covers 9 bases. Germline assignment: CDR1 MNHNY and CDR2 SVGAGI (reference sequence). V dropped 5 bases and J dropped 1; count of bases not matched to a gene: 3. The CDR3 contains 14 residues. CDR3 nucleotide sequence: TGTGCCAGCAGTGGGACAGGGACATCCTACGAGCAGTACTTC. Encoded protein: CASSGTGTSYEQYF.

The chain has TRBV7-2 and TRBJ2-7; TRBD2 might be the D (6 bases). Trimming cost V 2 bases and J 2 bases, with 10 bases left between them. The CDR3 extends over 14 amino acids. Germline V gene sequence: CDR1 SGHTA, CDR2 FQGNSA. The CDR3 bases are TGTGCCAGCAGCTTAACACTAGCCACCTACGAGCAGTACTTC. Amino acid sequence: CASSLTLATYEQYF.

The J gene is TRBJ1-1, the V gene TRBV6-6; no clear D. The CDR3 runs to 15 residues. In germline, CDR1 is MNHNY, CDR2 SVGAGI (reference sequence). V was trimmed by 3 bases and J by 2 bases, leaving 13 bases between them. CDR3 amino acids: CASSYSRLGNTEAFF. The CDR3 nucleotides are TGTGCCAGCAGTTATTCCCGTCTGGGCAACACTGAAGCTTTCTTT.

The rearrangement uses TRBV13 and TRBJ2-5; 13 bases are shared with TRBD2. Judging by the DNA end, TRBJ2-7 fits better; the J call may be wrong. Germline CDR1 is PRHDT and CDR2 is FYEKMQ (reference sequence). This CDR3 region has 14 residues. CDR3 amino acids: CASSWGLAGNEQYF. DNA for the CDR3: TGTGCCAGCAGCTGGGGACTAGCGGGAAACGAGCAGTACTTC.

The V gene is TRBV29-1, the J gene TRBJ2-1, with D possibly TRBD2 on 5 matching bases. Trimming stripped 4 bases from V and 4 bases from J, with 8 bases between. Germline CDR1 reads SQVTM; CDR2 reads ANQGSEA. There are 12 residues in the CDR3. The CDR3, as DNA: TGCAGCGTTGGCTCGGGGTACAATGAGCAGTTCTTC. The encoded protein is CSVGSGYNEQFF.

The CDR3 spells CSVVRTGAGNTIYF. The CDR3 bases are TGCAGCGTTGTTCGGACAGGGGCTGGAAACACCATATATTTT. The gene calls are TRBV29-1 and TRBJ1-3, with 9 bases fitting TRBD1. CDR1 and CDR2 from the germline V gene are SQVTM and ANQGSEA. CDR3 length: 14 residues. V was clipped by 4 bases and J by 2 bases; unmatched bases: 3.

The CDR3 protein is CASKLSGGAAYEQYF. The DNA of the CDR3 is TGTGCCAGCAAGCTTAGCGGGGGGGCTGCCTACGAGCAGTACTTC. The chain has TRBV6-5 and TRBJ2-7; TRBD2 matches 11 bases. Germline V gives CDR1 MNHEY, CDR2 SVGAGI. With V trimmed by 7 bases and J by 2 bases, 7 bases remained unmatched. This CDR3 has 15 residues.

As to this clone: Compared with germline, one end of the junction differs, possibly owing to a read error. The rearrangement uses TRBV28 and TRBJ1-2; a possible D gene is TRBD1 (5 bases). This CDR3 is 14 amino acids long. Germline CDR1 and CDR2: MDHEN and SYDVKM. The CDR3 DNA sequence: TGTGCCAGCAGTTTACTGGGGGGGATTGAGGGCTACCCCTTC. Protein: CASSLLGGIEGYPF.